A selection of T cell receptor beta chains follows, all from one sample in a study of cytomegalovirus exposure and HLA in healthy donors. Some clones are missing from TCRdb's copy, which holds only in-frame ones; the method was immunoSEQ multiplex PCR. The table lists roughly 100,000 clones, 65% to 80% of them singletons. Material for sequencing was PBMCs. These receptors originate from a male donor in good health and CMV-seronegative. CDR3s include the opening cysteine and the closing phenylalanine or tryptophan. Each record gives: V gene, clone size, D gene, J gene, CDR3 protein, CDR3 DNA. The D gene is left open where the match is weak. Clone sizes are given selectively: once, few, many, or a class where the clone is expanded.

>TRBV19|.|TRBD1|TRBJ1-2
CASTGGNYGYTF
TGTGCCAGCACAGGGGGAAACTATGGCTACACCTTC
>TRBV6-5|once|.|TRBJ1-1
CASIRSPGKDTEAFF
TGTGCCAGCATCCGGTCCCCGGGGAAGGACACTGAAGCTTTCTTT
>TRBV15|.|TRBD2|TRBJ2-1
CATRTPEAGGYNEQFF
TGTGCCACCAGAACCCCCGAAGCGGGAGGGTACAATGAGCAGTTCTTC
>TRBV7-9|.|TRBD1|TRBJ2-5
CASSPLSDRVQETQYF
TGTGCCAGCAGCCCCCTTTCCGACAGGGTCCAAGAGACCCAGTACTTC
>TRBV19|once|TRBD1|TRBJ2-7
CASSIGPTGQGYEQYF
TGTGCCAGTAGTATAGGCCCCACGGGACAGGGGTACGAGCAGTACTTC
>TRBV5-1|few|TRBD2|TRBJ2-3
CASSLGLAGSDTQYF
TGCGCCAGCAGCTTGGGGCTAGCGGGATCAGATACGCAGTATTTT
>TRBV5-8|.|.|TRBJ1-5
CASSPRGGNQPQHF
TGTGCCAGCAGCCCTCGGGGGGGCAATCAGCCCCAGCATTTT
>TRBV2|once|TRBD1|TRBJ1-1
CAGSQGATEAFF
TGTGCCGGCTCACAGGGGGCTACTGAAGCTTTCTTT
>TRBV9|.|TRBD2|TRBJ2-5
CASSHPLAGADSEETQYF
TGTGCCAGCAGCCACCCTTTGGCGGGAGCCGATAGTGAGGAGACCCAGTACTTC
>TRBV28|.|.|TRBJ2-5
CASSKTQGRETQYF
TGTGCCAGCAGTAAAACACAGGGCAGGGAGACCCAGTACTTC
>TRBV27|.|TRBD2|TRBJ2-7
CASSRLAREGTYF
TGTGCCAGCAGCCGTTTGGCGCGGGAGGGAACGTACTTC
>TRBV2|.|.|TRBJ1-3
CASSVEGAGNTIYF
TGTGCCAGCAGTGTTGAGGGGGCTGGAAACACCATATATTTT
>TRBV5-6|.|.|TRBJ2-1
CASSSIIGGSNEQFF
TGTGCCAGCAGCTCAATAATAGGGGGTAGCAATGAGCAGTTCTTC